The present T cell receptor beta chain was sequenced within a study of cytomegalovirus exposure and HLA in healthy donors. General study points: Likely technical artifact: a cluster of highly shared sequence variants. As was reported, the HLA-A and HLA-B alleles of most subjects were accurately predicted from TCR beta sequences.

PCR employed 60 Vbeta and 13 Jbeta primers. The repertoire was sequenced with immunoSEQ multiplex PCR; TCRdb's copy has only in-frame clones and lacks some. The sample carries more than 80,000 clones, roughly nine tenths recorded once. In the case of this clone: What it binds is unknown.

Germline CDR1 and CDR2: SGHRS and YFSETQ. The CDR3 runs 15 residues. Deletions cut 4 bases from V and 8 bases from J, with 19 bases between. Sequences were obtained from PBMCs. This sequence originates from a man aged 25 to 40 in good health and CMV-seropositive. The chain employs TRBV5-1 and TRBJ2-1; tentatively, D is TRBD2 (5 bases). CDR3 amino acids: CASSQTATLVYEQFF. As DNA, the CDR3 is TGCGCCAGCAGCCAAACTGCAACACTAGTCTATGAGCAGTTCTTC.